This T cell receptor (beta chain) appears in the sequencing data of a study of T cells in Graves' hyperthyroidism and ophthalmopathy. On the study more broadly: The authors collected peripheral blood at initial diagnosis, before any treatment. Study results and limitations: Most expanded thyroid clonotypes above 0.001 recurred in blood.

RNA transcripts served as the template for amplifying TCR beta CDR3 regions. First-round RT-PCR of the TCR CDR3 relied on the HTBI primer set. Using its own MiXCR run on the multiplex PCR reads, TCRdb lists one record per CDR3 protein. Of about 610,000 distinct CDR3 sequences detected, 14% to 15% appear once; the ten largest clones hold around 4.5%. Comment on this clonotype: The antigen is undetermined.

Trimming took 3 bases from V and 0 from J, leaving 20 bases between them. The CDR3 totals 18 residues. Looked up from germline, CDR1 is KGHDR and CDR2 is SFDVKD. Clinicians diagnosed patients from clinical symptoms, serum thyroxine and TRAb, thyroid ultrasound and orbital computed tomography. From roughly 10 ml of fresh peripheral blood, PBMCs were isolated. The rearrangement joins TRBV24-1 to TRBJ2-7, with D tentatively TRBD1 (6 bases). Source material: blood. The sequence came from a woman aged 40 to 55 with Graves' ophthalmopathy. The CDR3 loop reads CATSDLLPYDRYSYEQYF. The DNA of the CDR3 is TGTGCCACCAGTGATCTCCTCCCTTATGACAGGTACTCCTACGAGCAGTACTTC.